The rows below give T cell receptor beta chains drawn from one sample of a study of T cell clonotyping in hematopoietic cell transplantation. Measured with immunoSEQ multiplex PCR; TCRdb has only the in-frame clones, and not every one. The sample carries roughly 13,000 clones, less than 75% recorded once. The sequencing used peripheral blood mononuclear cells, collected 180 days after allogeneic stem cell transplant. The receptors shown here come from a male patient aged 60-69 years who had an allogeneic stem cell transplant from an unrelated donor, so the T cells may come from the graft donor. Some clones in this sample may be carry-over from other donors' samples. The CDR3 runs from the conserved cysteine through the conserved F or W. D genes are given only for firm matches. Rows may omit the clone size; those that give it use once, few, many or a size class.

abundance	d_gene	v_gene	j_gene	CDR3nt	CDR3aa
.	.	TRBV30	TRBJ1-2	TGTGCCTGGAGGGGGGACTTTAACTATGGCTACACCTTC	CAWRGDFNYGYTF
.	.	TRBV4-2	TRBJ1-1	TGTGCCAGCAGCCAATCGCAGACTGAATACACTGAAGCTTTCTTT	CASSQSQTEYTEAFF
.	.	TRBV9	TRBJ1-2	TGTGCCAGCAGCGGCCAAGGGGGACCCTATGGCTACACCTTC	CASSGQGGPYGYTF
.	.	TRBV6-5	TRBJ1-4	TGTGCCAGCAGTGACGGCAGGGGTAATGAAAAACTGTTTTTT	CASSDGRGNEKLFF
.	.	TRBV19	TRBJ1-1	TGTGCCAGTAGCCTGTCACAGGGATTCACTGAAGCTTTCTTT	CASSLSQGFTEAFF
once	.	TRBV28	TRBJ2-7	TGTGCCAGCAGATACAAGGTGGAGGTCTTGGAGCAGTACTTC	CASRYKVEVLEQYF
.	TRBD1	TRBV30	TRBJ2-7	TGTGCCTGGGGACAGGGGGACGACGAGCAGTACTTC	CAWGQGDDEQYF
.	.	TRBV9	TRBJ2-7	TGTGCCAGCAGCCCGCCTCGGTCCCAGGGAAGCGAGCAGTACTTC	CASSPPRSQGSEQYF
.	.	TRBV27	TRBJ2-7	TGTGCCAGCAGTCCAGACCCCGGGGGTGAGGACGAGCAGTACTTC	CASSPDPGGEDEQYF
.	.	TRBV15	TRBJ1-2	TGTGCCACCAGCAGAGGTACAGAAGATGGCTACACCTTC	CATSRGTEDGYTF
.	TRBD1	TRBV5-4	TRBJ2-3	TGTGCCAGCAGACGGACAGGGGGTACAGATACGCAGTATTTT	CASRRTGGTDTQYF
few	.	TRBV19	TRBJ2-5	TGTGCCAGTAGTGGGGAGACCCAGTACTTC	CASSGETQYF
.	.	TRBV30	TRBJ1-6	TGTGCCTGGATTCGGCTAGGGAGGAATTCACCCCTCCACTTT	CAWIRLGRNSPLHF
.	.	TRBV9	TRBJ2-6	TGTGCCAGCAGCGTAGAACCGTGGAGGGCCAACGTCCTGACTTTC	CASSVEPWRANVLTF
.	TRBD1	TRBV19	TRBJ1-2	TGTGCCAGCTCTGCTACACAGGGGTATTATGGCTACACCTTC	CASSATQGYYGYTF
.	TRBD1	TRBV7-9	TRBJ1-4	TGTGCCAGCAGCAGCGGGACAGCAACTAATGAAAAACTGTTTTTT	CASSSGTATNEKLFF
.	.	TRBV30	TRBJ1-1	TGTGCCTGGAGTCGACAGGCCGGCACTGAAGCTTTCTTT	CAWSRQAGTEAFF
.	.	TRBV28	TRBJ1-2	TGTGCCAGCAGTCTACAAGGGTGGGTAGATGGCTACACCTTC	CASSLQGWVDGYTF
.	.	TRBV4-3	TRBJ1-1	TGCGCCAGCAGCCAAGATGGGTGGGGGACTGAAGCTTTCTTT	CASSQDGWGTEAFF
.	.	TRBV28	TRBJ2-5	TGTGCCAGCAGTTCAGGGTCCCAAGAGACCCAGTACTTC	CASSSGSQETQYF
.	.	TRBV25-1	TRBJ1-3	TGTGCCAGCAGTGATCAGCTTGACTCTGGAAACACCATATATTTT	CASSDQLDSGNTIYF
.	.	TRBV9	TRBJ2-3	TGTGCCAGCAGCGCCCTAGGAGGGGCCACAGATACGCAGTATTTT	CASSALGGATDTQYF
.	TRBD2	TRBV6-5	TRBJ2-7	TGTGCCAGCAGTGGAGGACTAGTTGGCGAGCAGTACTTC	CASSGGLVGEQYF
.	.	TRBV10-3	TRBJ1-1	TGTGCCATCAGCAGACAGGTGAAGAACACTGAAGCTTTCTTT	CAISRQVKNTEAFF
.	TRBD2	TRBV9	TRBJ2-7	TGTGCCAGCAGCGTAGCCGGGACTAGTACCTACGAGCAGTACTTC	CASSVAGTSTYEQYF
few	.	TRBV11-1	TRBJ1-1	TGTGCCAGCAGCTTAAGGGCAGGGAGGAACACTGAAGCTTTCTTT	CASSLRAGRNTEAFF
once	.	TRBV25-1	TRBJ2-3	TGTGCCAGCAGGAGGGGGGCCGGGTATACGCAGTATTTT	CASRRGAGYTQYF
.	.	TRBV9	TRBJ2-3	TGTGCCAGCAGCCGCACAGATACGCAGTATTTT	CASSRTDTQYF
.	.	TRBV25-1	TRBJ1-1	TGTGCCAGCAGTGAATCCGGGGATCTTGAAGCTTTCTTT	CASSESGDLEAFF
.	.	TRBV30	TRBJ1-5	TGTGCCTGGAGTAGGGGAGGAGGCAGTCAGCCCCAGCATTTT	CAWSRGGGSQPQHF
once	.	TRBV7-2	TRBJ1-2	TGTGCCAGCAGCACCAAACAGGGCCAAGCTAACTATGGCTACACCTTC	CASSTKQGQANYGYTF
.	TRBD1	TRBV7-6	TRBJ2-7	TGTGCCAGCAGCCTCACAGGGGGCCAAGACTACGAGCAGTACTTC	CASSLTGGQDYEQYF
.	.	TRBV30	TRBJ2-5	TGTGTCTGGAGCCCCTCGCAAGAGACCCAGTACTTC	CVWSPSQETQYF
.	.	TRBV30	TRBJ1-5	TGTGCCTGGAGTGTATTCGACAGGAATGGTCAGCCCCAGCATTTT	CAWSVFDRNGQPQHF
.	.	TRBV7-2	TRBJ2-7	TGTGCCAGCAGCTTATCGGACACTTACGAGCAGTACTTC	CASSLSDTYEQYF
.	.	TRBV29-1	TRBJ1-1	TGCAGCGTTGGAGCGTCGGGCTTAAACACTGAAGCTTTCTTT	CSVGASGLNTEAFF
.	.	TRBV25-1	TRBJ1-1	TGTGCCAGCAGTGAGCTCTCGGAGGGCACTGAAGCTTTCTTT	CASSELSEGTEAFF
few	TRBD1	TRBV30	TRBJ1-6	TGTGCCCGGACAGGGACACAAAGGGCCCTCCACTTT	CARTGTQRALHF
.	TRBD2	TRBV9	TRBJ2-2	TGTGCCAGCAGCGTAGTAAAGGGAGCGGGGGGCACCGGGGAGCTGTTTTTT	CASSVVKGAGGTGELFF
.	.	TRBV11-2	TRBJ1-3	TGTGCCAGCAGCGCGGGCCGGGGGCCTGGAAACACCATATATTTT	CASSAGRGPGNTIYF
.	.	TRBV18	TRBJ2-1	TGTGCCAGCTCACAAAGAGTGCGGGAAGGGAATGAGCAGTTCTTC	CASSQRVREGNEQFF
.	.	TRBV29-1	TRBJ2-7	TGCAGCGTTGAAGTGGCCAGGGGTCACGAGCAGTACTTC	CSVEVARGHEQYF
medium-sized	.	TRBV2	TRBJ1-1	TGTGCCAGCAGTGAAGCATTGGAGGCTTTCTTT	CASSEALEAFF
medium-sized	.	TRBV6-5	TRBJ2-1	TGTGCCAGCAGTTATGTCCCTTCCTACAATGAGCAGTTCTTC	CASSYVPSYNEQFF